What follows is one T cell receptor (beta chain) and its context. What this receptor recognizes is not known. There are no base qualities to consult, and no much larger clone falls within one base. This entry comes from a study of naive CD8 T cells in extremely preterm neonates (dated by TCRdb to about 2017). In terms of the full investigation: The age range of the adult participants is stated as 25-50 years in the abstract but as 20-50 years in the methods. The study compared TCRbeta CDR3 repertoires of sorted naive CD8+ T cells across four age groups: extremely preterm neonates, term neonates, young children and adults.

TCRbeta CDR3 regions were amplified from genomic DNA by a two-step, bias-controlled multiplex PCR. Primers specific for every TRBV and TRBJ gene segment were included in the multiplex PCR. TCRbeta repertoire data were generated with the immunoSEQ Assay. The study's own analysis went as follows. A relative-frequency ratio and a modified nearest-neighbor algorithm were applied to filter and cluster reads so that closely related sequences were merged. IMGT annotation was the basis for assigning V, D and J genes to CDR3 sequences. Template counts were normalized for PCR amplification bias and quantified against synthetic TCR CDR3 analog sequences. Analyses were restricted to unique productive sequences, meaning in-frame CDR3 sequences without stop codons. The immunoSEQ Analyzer software was used to calculate clonality, defined as 1 minus Pielou's evenness, and iChao1 richness. Depending on the Shapiro-Wilk normality results, either Student's t-test or a non-parametric test was run in JMP for statistical testing. TCRdb took this table from immuneACCESS and kept in-frame rearrangements with V and J called. Such tables lack part of the clones; where checked against another copy, unresolved V genes explain under half of the gap, and the rest is unexplained. The V and J calls and clone size come from that table; D and trimming were worked out from the DNA. The sample includes over 5,000 clones, with around 97% observed a single time. The ten most abundant clones make up 8.6% of the sample.

The peripheral blood donors were five healthy children aged about 16-60 months who were having elective routine surgery, plus five healthy nonsmoking adults. The adult controls were healthy nonsmokers between roughly 19 and 55 years old, with a median age of roughly 39 years. A FACSAria III cell sorter was used to sort live, Annexin V-negative naive CD8+ T cells (CD3+CD8+CD45RA+CCR7+). Between roughly 17,000 and 110,000 naive CD8+ T cells were sorted per sample. Mononuclear cells were isolated from diluted blood by Ficoll-Paque density gradient centrifugation. Before sorting, mononuclear cells were cryopreserved in roughly 10% DMSO plus 90% FBS and kept long term at -150 degrees C. Thawed cells were stained with Annexin V and antibodies against CD3, CD8, CCR7 and CD45RA. The DNeasy Blood and Tissue Kit was used to extract genomic DNA from snap-frozen pellets of sorted cells. The investigation overall reported the following: A larger fraction of CDR3 nucleotide sequences was shared among preterm neonates (approximately 2.7%) than among term neonates (roughly 0.4%), young children (around 0.03%) and adults (roughly 0.01%). Prospective longitudinal studies of preterm and term neonates were called for by the authors so that T cell development could be tracked within individuals. A small sample size and variable productive template counts among preterm samples were noted by the authors as limitations. Compared with the older groups, preterm CDR3s were shorter and closer to germline, carrying fewer N additions and showing less junctional trimming. Preterm neonates had significantly lower iChao1 richness than all other age groups (p < 0.05) and an even clone distribution, indicating a less rich repertoire.

The TCR comes from a human donor in good health. Sequencing used naive CD8+ T cells from blood.

In nucleotides, the sequence is TGTGCCAGCCAGGGGGTATCTAATGAAAAACTGTTTTTT. Protein translation: CASQGVSNEKLFF. The chain was built from TRBV6-6 and TRBJ1-4; TRBD1 fits 7 bases in the junction. Measured from the cysteine to the phenylalanine, the CDR3 is 13 residues long. Only the CDR3 DNA stays, 39 bases, in frame from base 1. Trimming leaves V shorter by 8 bases and J shorter by 3 bases, with the junction holding 3 bases beyond the gene matches. The germline V gene encodes CDR1 MNHNY and CDR2 SVGAGI (reference sequence).